This TCR beta chain was found in a study of cytomegalovirus exposure and HLA in healthy donors. Study as a whole: Counted in an early data release were 65 million to 100 million unique TCRs from HLA-typed donors. Study-wide results and limits: Immune exposure information available was restricted to CMV serostatus. A later analysis found that most CMV-associated TCR beta chains appeared HLA-restricted.

Per germline, CDR1 MNHEY and CDR2 SMNVEV (reference sequence). V was pared by 6 bases and J by 9 bases, with 24 bases between. The CDR3 runs 17 residues. PCR primers comprised 60 Vbeta and 13 Jbeta primers. The table came from immunoSEQ multiplex PCR; TCRdb's copy has only in-frame clones and leaves some out. This sample has about 150,000 clones; roughly 79% occur once, and the top ten carry 2.8%. Details on this clone: Its antigen remains unidentified.

The source is a man younger than 30 in good health and CMV-seronegative. What was sequenced was PBMCs. The chain joins TRBV27 to TRBJ1-6; TRBD1 might be the D (6 bases). The CDR3 is CASRYAEGGPISSPLHF. In DNA form, the CDR3 reads TGTGCCAGCAGATACGCCGAGGGGGGGCCCATAAGTTCACCCCTCCACTTT.